The T cell receptor (beta chain) under discussion was sequenced for a study of control samples from healthy donors and cancer patients. Sequencing was performed with immunoSEQ multiplex PCR; in TCRdb, only in-frame clones are kept and a portion is missing. The table shows about 180,000 clones, with 90% occurring only once. Per the germline V gene, CDR1 is MNHEY and CDR2 is SMNVEV (reference sequence). V gave up 5 bases and J gave up 7 bases; unmatched junction bases: 9. CDR3 length: 14 residues. The TCR sequence derives from a woman aged 50 to 65 in good health. The sample taken for sequencing was blood. The V call is TRBV27, the J call TRBJ2-3; 7 bases align to TRBD2. CDR3 bases: TGTGCCAGCAGTCCGGGGACTACCCTCAATACGCAGTATTTT. This sequence encodes CASSPGTTLNTQYF.